This T cell receptor beta chain stems from a study of blood T cell repertoires in COVID-19 (dated by TCRdb to 2020 to 2021). Broadly, across the study: For ImmuneRACE Cohort 3, a participant was defined as recovered based on two consecutive negative NP/OP PCR tests, clearance by a healthcare professional, or resolution of symptoms. Collaborator samples came from the United States, Italy and Spain and covered acute and convalescent phases of COVID-19. The prospective study material was composed of cDNA or gDNA derived from T cells, B-cell-depleted T cells, or PBMCs. The dataset comprised deeply sampled blood TCRbeta repertoires from subjects exposed to, actively infected with, or recovered from COVID-19. A freely available public database, intended as a resource for researchers studying the immune response to SARS-CoV-2, is where the repertoires were released. The samples were drawn from the first 160 participants of the ongoing ImmuneRACE study and from over a thousand subjects provided by 6 global collaborators. The sample metadata nearly always contained a de-identified subject ID, COVID-19 status, age in years and sex. Where available, HLA class I and class II types were obtained from metadata supplied by the sample provider rather than from assay-based typing.

In the prospective study, participants were about 18 to 90 years old, resided in 25 or so geographic areas of the United States, and were enrolled through a virtual design. To assign participants to cohorts, the prospective study relied on clinical history that participants themselves reported in a screening survey and a study questionnaire. Mobile phlebotomists in the prospective study collected whole blood, serum and a nasopharyngeal or oropharyngeal swab from every participant. Participants in the prospective study had the option to provide additional blood draws and questionnaires over an approximately 2-month period. Blood samples from the prospective study were shipped frozen or at room temperature prior to DNA extraction. The research as a whole found: How much clinical and demographic metadata was included differed by source and by participant, and the metadata was provided uncurated.

Including cysteine and phenylalanine, the CDR3 has 14 amino acids. The read is trimmed to its CDR3 DNA, 42 bases read in frame from base 1. CDR1 and CDR2 are read off the germline V gene (reference sequence) as SGHNT and YYREEE. Trimming removed 4 bases from V and 5 bases from J, leaving 15 bases between the germline ends. TCRbeta CDR3 regions were amplified from genomic DNA using the immunoSEQ Assay, a bias-controlled multiplex PCR. Per the original workflow: Nucleated cell counts per sample were estimated from amplification of reference gene primers within the assay. Sequence reads were collapsed and filtered to measure the absolute abundance of every unique TCRbeta CDR3 rearrangement. For each sample, productive Simpson clonality was calculated as the square root of Simpson's diversity index across productive rearrangements. The immuneACCESS repertoire file appears here via TCRdb, limited to in-frame rearrangements. These files lack a portion of the clones; in checked studies, under half of the deficit traces to unresolved V genes, and the cause of the others is not known. That table supplies the V and J calls and clone size; D and trimming were determined from the DNA. Recorded for this sample are approximately 240,000 clones; about nine tenths of them occurred a single time. Approximately 2.8% of the sample lies in the top ten.

For this clone: What this receptor recognizes is not known. The record has no base qualities; no much larger clone is one base away.

The chain is encoded by TRBV5-4 joined to TRBJ2-5; a weak D assignment points to TRBD1 (6 bases agree). The sequence came from a woman in her 50s in a cohort exposed to, infected with or recovered from COVID-19 (not recorded which). Sequencing was performed on PBMCs or T cells enriched from blood (not recorded which). The nucleotides are TGTGCCAGCAGCCCCCGGGACAAAACTGAGACCCAGTACTTC. Its amino acids are CASSPRDKTETQYF.